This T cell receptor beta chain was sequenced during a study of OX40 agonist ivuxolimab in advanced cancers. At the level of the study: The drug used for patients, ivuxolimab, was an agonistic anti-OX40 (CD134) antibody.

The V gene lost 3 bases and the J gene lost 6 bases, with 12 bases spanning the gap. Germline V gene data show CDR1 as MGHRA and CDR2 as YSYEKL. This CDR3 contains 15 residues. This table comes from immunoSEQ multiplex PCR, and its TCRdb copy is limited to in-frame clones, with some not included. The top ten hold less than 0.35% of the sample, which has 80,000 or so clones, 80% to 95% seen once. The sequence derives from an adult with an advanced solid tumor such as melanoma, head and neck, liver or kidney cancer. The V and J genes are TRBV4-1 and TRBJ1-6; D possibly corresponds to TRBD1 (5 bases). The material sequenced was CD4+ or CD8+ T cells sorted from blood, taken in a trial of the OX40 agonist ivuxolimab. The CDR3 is CASSQRTPPNSPLHF. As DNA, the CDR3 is TGCGCCAGCAGCCAGCGGACACCCCCTAATTCACCCCTCCACTTT.